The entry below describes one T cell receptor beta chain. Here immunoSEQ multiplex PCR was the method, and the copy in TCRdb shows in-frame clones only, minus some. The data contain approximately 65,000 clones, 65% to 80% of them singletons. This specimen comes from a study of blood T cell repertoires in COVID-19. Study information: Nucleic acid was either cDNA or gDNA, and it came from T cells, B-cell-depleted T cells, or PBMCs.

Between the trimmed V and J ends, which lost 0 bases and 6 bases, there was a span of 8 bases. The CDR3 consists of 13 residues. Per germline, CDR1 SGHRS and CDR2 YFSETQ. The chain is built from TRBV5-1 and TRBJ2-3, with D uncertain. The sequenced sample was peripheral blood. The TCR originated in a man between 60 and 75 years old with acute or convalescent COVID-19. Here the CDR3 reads CASSLAPRDTQYF. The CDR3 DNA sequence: TGCGCCAGCAGCTTGGCCCCGCGGGATACGCAGTATTTT.